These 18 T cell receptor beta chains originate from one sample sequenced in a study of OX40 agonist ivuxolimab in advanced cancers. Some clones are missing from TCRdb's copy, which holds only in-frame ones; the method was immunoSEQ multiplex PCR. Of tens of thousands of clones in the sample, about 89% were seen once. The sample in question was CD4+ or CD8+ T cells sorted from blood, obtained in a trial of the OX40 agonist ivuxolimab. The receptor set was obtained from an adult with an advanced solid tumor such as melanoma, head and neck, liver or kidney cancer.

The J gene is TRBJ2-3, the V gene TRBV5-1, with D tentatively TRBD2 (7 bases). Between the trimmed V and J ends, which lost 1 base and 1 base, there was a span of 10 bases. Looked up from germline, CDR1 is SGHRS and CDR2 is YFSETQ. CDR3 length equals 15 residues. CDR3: CASSLLGGGTDTQYF. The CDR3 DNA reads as TGCGCCAGCAGCTTGCTAGGGGGGGGCACAGATACGCAGTATTTT. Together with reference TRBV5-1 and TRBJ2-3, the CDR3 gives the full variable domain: KAGVTQTPRYLIKTRGQQVTLSCSPISGHRSVSWYQQTPGQGLQFLFEYFSETQRNKGNFPGRFSGRQFSNSRSEMNVSTLELGDSALYLCASSLLGGGTDTQYFGPGTRLTVL.

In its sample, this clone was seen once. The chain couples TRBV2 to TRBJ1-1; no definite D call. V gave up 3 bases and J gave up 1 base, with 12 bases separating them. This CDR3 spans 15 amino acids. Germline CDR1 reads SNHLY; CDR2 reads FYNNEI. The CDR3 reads CASSDLFEGNTEAFF. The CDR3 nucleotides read TGTGCCAGCAGTGATCTTTTCGAGGGGAACACTGAAGCTTTCTTT.

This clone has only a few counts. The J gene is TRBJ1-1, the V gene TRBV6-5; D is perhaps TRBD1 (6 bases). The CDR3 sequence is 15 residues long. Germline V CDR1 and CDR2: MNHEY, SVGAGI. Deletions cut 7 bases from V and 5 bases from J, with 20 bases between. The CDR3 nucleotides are TGTGCCAGCAACCCCATGGGGGCTGAGGGAACTGAAGCTTTCTTT. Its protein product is CASNPMGAEGTEAFF.

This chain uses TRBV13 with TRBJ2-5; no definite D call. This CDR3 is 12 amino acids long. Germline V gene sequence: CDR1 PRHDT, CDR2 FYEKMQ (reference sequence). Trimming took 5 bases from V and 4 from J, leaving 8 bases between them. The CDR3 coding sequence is TGTGCCAGCAGCGATTCGGGAGAGACCCAGTACTTC. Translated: CASSDSGETQYF.

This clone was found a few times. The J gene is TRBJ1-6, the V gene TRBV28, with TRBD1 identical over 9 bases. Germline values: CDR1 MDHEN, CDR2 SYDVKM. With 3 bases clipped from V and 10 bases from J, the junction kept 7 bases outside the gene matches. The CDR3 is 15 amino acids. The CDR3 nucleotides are TGTGCCAGCAGTTTGGGACAGGGCCTTATCTCACCCCTCCACTTT. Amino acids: CASSLGQGLISPLHF.

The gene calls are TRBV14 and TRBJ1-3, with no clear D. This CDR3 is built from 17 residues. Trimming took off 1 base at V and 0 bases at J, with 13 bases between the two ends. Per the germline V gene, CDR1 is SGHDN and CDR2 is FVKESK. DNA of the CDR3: TGTGCCAGCAGCCAAGTCGGAAAACGGTACTCTGGAAACACCATATATTTT. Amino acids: CASSQVGKRYSGNTIYF.

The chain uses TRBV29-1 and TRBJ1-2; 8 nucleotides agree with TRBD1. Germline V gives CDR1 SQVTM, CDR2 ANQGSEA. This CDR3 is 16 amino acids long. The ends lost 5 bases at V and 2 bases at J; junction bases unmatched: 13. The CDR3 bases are TGCAGCGTTCTCTTGGATGCAGGGGGCTCCAACTATGGCTACACCTTC. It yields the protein CSVLLDAGGSNYGYTF.

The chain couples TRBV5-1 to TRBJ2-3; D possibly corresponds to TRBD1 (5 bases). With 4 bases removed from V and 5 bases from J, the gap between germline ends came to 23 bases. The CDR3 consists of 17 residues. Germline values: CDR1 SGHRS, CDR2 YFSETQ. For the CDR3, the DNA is TGCGCCAGCAGCATAAATACTGCACAGGCTGTGGGAGATACGCAGTATTTT. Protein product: CASSINTAQAVGDTQYF.

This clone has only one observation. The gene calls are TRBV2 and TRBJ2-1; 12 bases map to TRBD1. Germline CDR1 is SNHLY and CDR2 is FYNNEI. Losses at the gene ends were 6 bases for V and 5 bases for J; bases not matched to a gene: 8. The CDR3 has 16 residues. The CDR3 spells CASRGPGQGANNEQFF. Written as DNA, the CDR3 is TGTGCCAGCAGGGGCCCGGGACAGGGGGCGAACAATGAGCAGTTCTTC.

This CDR3 reads CASESWDEGANYGYTF. The CDR3 DNA is TGTGCCAGCGAAAGCTGGGACGAGGGGGCGAACTATGGCTACACCTTC. V usage is TRBV28 and J usage is TRBJ1-2, with 7 bases lining up with TRBD1. The junction had 14 bases not matched to a gene; V was cut back by 8 bases and J by 2 bases. This CDR3 region has 16 residues. Germline V gives CDR1 MDHEN, CDR2 SYDVKM.

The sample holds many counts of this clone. The CDR3 nucleotides are TGTGCCAGCAGCTTAGGAACAGGGCACTATGGCTACACCTTC. This encodes CASSLGTGHYGYTF. This chain uses TRBV7-6 with TRBJ1-2, with D possibly being TRBD1 (6 bases). This CDR3 spans 14 amino acids. Germline-derived CDR1 and CDR2 are SGHVS and FNYEAQ. V shed 1 base and J shed 3 bases, with 9 bases lying between them.

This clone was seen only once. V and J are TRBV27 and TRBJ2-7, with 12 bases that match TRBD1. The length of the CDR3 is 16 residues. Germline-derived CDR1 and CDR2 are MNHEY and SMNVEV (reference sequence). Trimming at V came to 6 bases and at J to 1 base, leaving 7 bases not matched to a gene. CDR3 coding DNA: TGTGCCAGCAGCCAACCGGGACAGGGGGCTTCCTACGAGCAGTACTTC. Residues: CASSQPGQGASYEQYF.

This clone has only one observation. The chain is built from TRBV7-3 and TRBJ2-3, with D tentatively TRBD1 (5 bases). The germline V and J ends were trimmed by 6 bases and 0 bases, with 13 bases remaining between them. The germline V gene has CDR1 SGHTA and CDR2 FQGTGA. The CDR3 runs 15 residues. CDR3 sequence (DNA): TGTGCCAGCAGTCTCCAGGGTTCTAGCACAGATACGCAGTATTTT. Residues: CASSLQGSSTDTQYF.

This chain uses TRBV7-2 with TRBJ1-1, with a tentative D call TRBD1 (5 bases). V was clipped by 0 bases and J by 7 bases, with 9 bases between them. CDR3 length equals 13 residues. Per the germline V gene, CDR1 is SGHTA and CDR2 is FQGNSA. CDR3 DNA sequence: TGTGCCAGCAGCTTAGCAGGGGCCCTTGAAGCTTTCTTT. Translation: CASSLAGALEAFF.

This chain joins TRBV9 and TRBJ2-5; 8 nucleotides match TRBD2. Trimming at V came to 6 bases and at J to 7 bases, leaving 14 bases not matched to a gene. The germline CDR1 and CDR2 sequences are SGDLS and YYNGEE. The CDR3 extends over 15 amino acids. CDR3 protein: CASTRGTGGHRTQYF. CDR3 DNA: TGTGCCAGCACCCGTGGGACGGGGGGGCACCGGACCCAGTACTTC. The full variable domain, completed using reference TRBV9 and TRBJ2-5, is DSGVTQTPKHLITATGQRVTLRCSPRSGDLSVYWYQQSLDQGLQFLIQYYNGEERAKGNILERFSAQQFPDLHSELNLSSLELGDSALYFCASTRGTGGHRTQYFGPGTRLLVL.

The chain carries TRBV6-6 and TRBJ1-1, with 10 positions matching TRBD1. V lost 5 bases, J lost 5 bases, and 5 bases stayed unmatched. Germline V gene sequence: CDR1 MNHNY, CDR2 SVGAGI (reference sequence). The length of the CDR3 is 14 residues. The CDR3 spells CASSPGTGVTEAFF. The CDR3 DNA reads TGTGCCAGCAGTCCCGGGACAGGGGTGACTGAAGCTTTCTTT.

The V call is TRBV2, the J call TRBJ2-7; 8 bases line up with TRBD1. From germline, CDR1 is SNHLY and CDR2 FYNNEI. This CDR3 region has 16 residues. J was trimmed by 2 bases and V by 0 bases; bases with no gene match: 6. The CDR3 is CASSEAGTGETYEQYF. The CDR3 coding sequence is TGTGCCAGCAGTGAAGCCGGGACAGGTGAGACCTACGAGCAGTACTTC.

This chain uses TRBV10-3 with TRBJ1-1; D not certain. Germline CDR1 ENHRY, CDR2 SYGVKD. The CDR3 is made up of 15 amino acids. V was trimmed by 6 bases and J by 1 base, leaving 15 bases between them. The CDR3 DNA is TGTGCCATCAGGGAGATAGGACCCGGGAACACTGAAGCTTTCTTT. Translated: CAIREIGPGNTEAFF.